Presented here are 25 T cell receptor beta chains from one specimen sequenced in a study of cytotoxic CD8 clonotypes in ibrutinib-treated CLL. Only in-frame clones appear in the TCRdb table, and some are missing; sequencing was by immunoSEQ multiplex PCR. Of 130,000 or so clones listed, about 85% are singletons. The specimen comprised PBMCs, sampled after 24 months of ibrutinib treatment. The receptors derive from a human donor with chronic lymphocytic leukemia.

This sequence joins TRBV6-1 and TRBJ2-5, with 8 bases fitting TRBD2. The CDR3 spans 16 residues. Germline CDR1 and CDR2: MNHNS and SASEGT. Trimming removed 0 bases from V and 9 bases from J; junction bases left unmatched: 12. The DNA for the CDR3 is TGTGCCAGCAGTGAAGCCCCGGGACTAGATTCTGGGGCCCAGTACTTC. Its translation is CASSEAPGLDSGAQYF.

A note on this clone: Other DNA sequences of this sample code for an identical CDR3. This chain links TRBV30 with TRBJ2-5, with D uncertain. Trimming shortened V by 0 bases and J by 4 bases, and 3 bases separated the two germline ends. Germline CDR1 is GTSNPN and CDR2 is SVGIG (reference sequence). The CDR3 is 11 residues long. CDR3 sequence: CAWSVRETQYF. The CDR3 DNA reads as TGTGCCTGGAGTGTCAGAGAGACCCAGTACTTC.

This sequence joins TRBV15 and TRBJ2-3; 9 bases fit TRBD1. Trimming cost V 5 bases and J 0 bases; bases outside gene matches: 15. Per the germline V gene, CDR1 is LNHNV and CDR2 is YYDKDF (reference sequence). CDR3 length: 19 residues. CDR3 in amino acids: CATSLRVGQGISSTDTQYF. In DNA form, the CDR3 reads TGTGCCACCAGCCTCCGTGTGGGACAGGGAATTTCTAGCACAGATACGCAGTATTTT. Supplemented by reference TRBV15 and TRBJ2-3, the full variable domain reads DAMVIQNPRYQVTQFGKPVTLSCSQTLNHNVMYWYQQKSSQAPKLLFHYYDKDFNNEADTPDNFQSRRPNTSFCFLDIRSPGLGDTAMYLCATSLRVGQGISSTDTQYFGPGTRLTVL.

J is TRBJ2-7 and V is TRBV29-1; no reliable D call. This CDR3 is 12 amino acids long. The V end lost 0 bases, the J end lost 2 bases, and 5 bases lay between the germline ends. Per germline, CDR1 SQVTM and CDR2 ANQGSEA. CDR3 protein: CSVEEGTYEQYF. CDR3 coding DNA: TGCAGCGTTGAAGAAGGTACCTACGAGCAGTACTTC.

The chain couples TRBV7-2 to TRBJ2-7, with a tentative D call TRBD2 (7 bases). Germline lookup yields CDR1 SGHTA and CDR2 FQGNSA. This CDR3 is 15 amino acids long. V dropped 0 bases and J dropped 4 bases, with 13 bases sitting between them. In DNA form, the CDR3 reads TGTGCCAGCAGCTTAGCGAGGGGGGGCAGTTACGAGCAGTACTTC. This sequence encodes CASSLARGGSYEQYF.

The chain couples TRBV7-2 to TRBJ2-7, with 7 bases identical to TRBD1. Germline values: CDR1 SGHTA, CDR2 FQGNSA. The CDR3 loop spans 15 amino acids. V lost 5 bases, J lost 3 bases, and 10 bases stayed unmatched. CDR3 amino acids: CASSTGTVPRYEQYF. Written as DNA, the CDR3 is TGTGCCAGCAGCACAGGGACAGTGCCCCGCTACGAGCAGTACTTC.

The chain is built from TRBV6-6 and TRBJ2-2; 8 bases line up with TRBD2. CDR3 length: 13 residues. The trim removed 10 bases at V and 6 bases at J, leaving 7 bases unmatched. The germline V gene encodes CDR1 MNHNY and CDR2 SVGAGI (reference sequence). The CDR3 sequence: CATFSGGAGELFF. CDR3 coding DNA: TGTGCCACCTTCTCGGGGGGGGCCGGGGAGCTGTTTTTT.

Only a few counts were recorded for this clone. J is TRBJ1-5 and V is TRBV7-2; TRBD1 agrees at 8 bases. Germline lookup yields CDR1 SGHTA and CDR2 FQGNSA. The CDR3 loop spans 15 amino acids. The V gene end was trimmed by 0 bases and the J gene end by 4 bases; junction bases not matched to a gene: 2. The DNA for the CDR3 is TGTGCCAGCAGCTTAGCAGGACAGGGTAATCAGCCCCAGCATTTT. It codes for CASSLAGQGNQPQHF.

The chain combines TRBV28 with TRBJ1-4, with D unclear. V was pared by 2 bases and J by 4 bases, with 8 bases between. Germline assignment: CDR1 MDHEN and CDR2 SYDVKM. The CDR3 is 14 amino acids. The CDR3 loop reads CASSLTVSNEKLFF. CDR3 nucleotides: TGTGCCAGCAGTTTAACGGTCAGTAATGAAAAACTGTTTTTT.

This clone was detected a few times. This chain connects TRBV7-6 to TRBJ1-6, with 7 nucleotides matching TRBD1. V shed 5 bases, J shed 9 bases, and the junction held 13 bases outside the gene matches. This CDR3 contains 16 residues. CDR1 SGHVS and CDR2 FNYEAQ come from the germline V gene. For the CDR3, the DNA is TGTGCCAGCAGCCTTCGACAGGGATCTAATGGTTCACCCCTCCACTTT. Translated, it gives CASSLRQGSNGSPLHF.

V gene TRBV5-6 combines with J gene TRBJ1-2, with D possibly TRBD1 on 5 matching bases. Germline V CDR1 and CDR2: SGHDT, YYEEEE. This CDR3 is 13 amino acids long. Trimming pared 4 bases from V and 7 bases from J, leaving 14 bases between. The CDR3: CASSGTANPGYTF. Here the CDR3 DNA reads TGTGCCAGCAGCGGGACGGCCAACCCTGGCTACACCTTC.

The chain recombines TRBV30 with TRBJ1-1; no clear D gene. The CDR3 covers 11 residues. Germline CDR1 reads GTSNPN; CDR2 reads SVGIG (reference sequence). V gave up 4 bases and J gave up 3 bases, with 6 bases separating them. The CDR3 DNA reads as TGTGCCTGGAATGGGTACACTGAAGCTTTCTTT. Translated, it gives CAWNGYTEAFF.

The chain is built from TRBV7-8 and TRBJ1-1; 8 nucleotides agree with TRBD1. Germline V gives CDR1 SGHVS, CDR2 FQNEAQ. The CDR3 is made up of 14 amino acids. Losses at the gene ends were 5 bases for V and 4 bases for J; bases not matched to a gene: 6. The CDR3 region is CASSQGQGFTEAFF. The CDR3 DNA is TGTGCCAGCAGCCAAGGACAGGGCTTCACTGAAGCTTTCTTT.

The chain carries TRBV6-1 and TRBJ1-5, with D possibly matching TRBD1 (6 bases). The CDR3 is 13 amino acids. The germline CDR1 and CDR2 sequences are MNHNS and SASEGT. Trimming took 9 bases from V and 5 from J, leaving 14 bases between them. In DNA, the CDR3 is TGTGCCAGTAATCAAGGGGGGGATCAGCCCCAGCATTTT. Its translation is CASNQGGDQPQHF.

The V call is TRBV2, the J call TRBJ2-1, with 12 bases fitting TRBD1. CDR3 size: 14 residues. V gave up 6 bases and J gave up 9 bases; unmatched junction bases: 6. Germline V gene lookup returns CDR1 SNHLY and CDR2 FYNNEI. For the CDR3, the DNA is TGTGCCAGCAGGGCCGGGACAGGGGGCACTGAGCAGTTCTTC. This sequence encodes CASRAGTGGTEQFF. Full variable domain (missing parts from reference TRBV2 and TRBJ2-1): EPEVTQTPSHQVTQMGQEVILRCVPISNHLYFYWYRQILGQKVEFLVSFYNNEISEKSEIFDDQFSVERPDGSNFTLKIRSTKLEDSAMYFCASRAGTGGTEQFFGPGTRLTVL.

CDR3 in DNA: TGTGCCAGCAGCCGCACAGGGACAGATTCACAAGCTTTCTTT. Translating gives CASSRTGTDSQAFF. The genes are TRBV11-3 and TRBJ1-1; 7 bases are a match to TRBD1. V gave up 5 bases and J gave up 9 bases; unmatched junction bases: 12. This CDR3 region has 14 residues. CDR1 SGHNT and CDR2 YENEEA come from the germline V gene.

This clone was recorded once. This CDR3 is CASSPTRGQGAYEQYF. The CDR3 bases are TGTGCCAGCAGCCCAACACGCGGACAGGGGGCGTACGAGCAGTACTTC. The V gene is TRBV5-6, the J gene TRBJ2-7; 11 nucleotides match TRBD1. J lost 4 bases, V lost 4 bases, and 10 bases had no gene match. Germline CDR1 is SGHDT and CDR2 is YYEEEE. CDR3 length: 16 amino acids.

This clone has just one count. The rearrangement uses TRBV5-5 and TRBJ2-7; a weak D match, TRBD2 (7 bases). CDR3 length: 15 amino acids. Germline V gene data show CDR1 as SGHKS and CDR2 as YYEKEE (reference sequence). Trimming took 0 bases from V and 2 from J, leaving 12 bases between them. DNA for the CDR3: TGTGCCAGCAGCTTGGGGCTGCGGGGGCCCTACGAGCAGTACTTC. This gives the protein CASSLGLRGPYEQYF.

The gene calls are TRBV10-3 and TRBJ2-7; 7 nucleotides match TRBD1. The CDR3 has 14 amino acids. V gave up 7 bases and J gave up 2 bases; unmatched junction bases: 8. Per the germline V gene, CDR1 is ENHRY and CDR2 is SYGVKD. The CDR3 protein is CAIKGTAITYEQYF. As DNA, the CDR3 is TGTGCCATCAAAGGGACAGCAATAACCTACGAGCAGTACTTC.

DNA of the CDR3: TGTGCCAGCAGCCCGGGACTAGCCCCAGTCGCAGATACGCAGTATTTT. Amino acids: CASSPGLAPVADTQYF. This chain connects TRBV11-3 to TRBJ2-3; 9 positions match TRBD2. This CDR3 is built from 16 residues. V lost 5 bases and J lost 4; bases outside the gene matches: 10. The V gene's germline CDR1 is SGHNT and CDR2 YENEEA.

V and J are TRBV6-5 and TRBJ1-2; D may be TRBD1 (6 bases). Trimming shortened V by 0 bases and J by 4 bases, and 15 bases separated the two germline ends. The CDR3 contains 16 residues. The germline CDR1 and CDR2 sequences are MNHEY and SVGAGI. The CDR3 coding sequence is TGTGCCAGCAGTTACTCGAGGACAGCCTTGGGCTATGGCTACACCTTC. Residues: CASSYSRTALGYGYTF.

V is TRBV7-2 and J is TRBJ2-5; no clear D gene. The CDR3 has 13 residues. V lost 2 bases and J 4 bases, leaving 8 bases between the germline ends. Germline-derived CDR1 and CDR2 are SGHTA and FQGNSA. CDR3 nucleotide sequence: TGTGCCAGCAGCTTAAGATTTTTAGAGACCCAGTACTTC. Its protein product is CASSLRFLETQYF.

A single count supports this clone. CDR3 nucleotides: TGTGCCAGCTCTCACAGGGCCTCCAGAGATGGCTACACCTTC. As protein: CASSHRASRDGYTF. The chain links TRBV18 to TRBJ1-2, with a weak D call TRBD1 (6 bases). Germline V gene lookup returns CDR1 KGHSH and CDR2 LQKENI. V was shortened by 6 bases and J by 6 bases, with 17 bases between the two germline ends. The CDR3 loop spans 14 amino acids.

V gene TRBV10-3 combines with J gene TRBJ1-1; D is perhaps TRBD1 (5 bases). The V gene lost 10 bases and the J gene lost 1 base, with 16 bases spanning the gap. The CDR3 spans 14 residues. The V gene's germline CDR1 is ENHRY and CDR2 SYGVKD. This CDR3 is CATNRGVTNTEAFF. In DNA, the CDR3 is TGTGCCACCAACCGGGGGGTGACGAACACTGAAGCTTTCTTT.

The chain carries TRBV7-2 and TRBJ1-1; the D is unclear. This CDR3 region has 13 residues. V was trimmed by 3 bases and J by 4 bases, leaving 9 bases between them. Germline V gene lookup returns CDR1 SGHTA and CDR2 FQGNSA. The CDR3 loop is CASSFGHSTEAFF. The CDR3 coding sequence is TGTGCCAGCAGCTTTGGGCACTCCACTGAAGCTTTCTTT.